These 27 T cell receptor beta chains came from one sample sequenced in a study of cytomegalovirus exposure and HLA in healthy donors. Profiled with immunoSEQ multiplex PCR; TCRdb holds only in-frame clones, not every one. The sample consists of a few hundred thousand clones, 86% of them appearing once. The source material was PBMCs. The receptors come from a young woman in good health and CMV-seronegative.

V usage is TRBV7-2 and J usage is TRBJ1-5, with TRBD1 identical over 7 bases. Trimming removed 6 bases from V and 4 bases from J; junction bases left unmatched: 9. The CDR3 covers 15 residues. Germline CDR1 SGHTA, CDR2 FQGNSA. CDR3 DNA: TGTGCCAGCAGTCGCAAGGGGGCCCCAAATCAGCCCCAGCATTTT. Protein: CASSRKGAPNQPQHF.

The rearrangement links TRBV29-1 to TRBJ2-3; tentative D call: TRBD2 (5 bases). Per the germline V gene, CDR1 is SQVTM and CDR2 is ANQGSEA. Deletions cut 4 bases from V and 0 bases from J, with 14 bases between. This CDR3 region has 15 residues. The CDR3 DNA follows: TGCAGCGTTGGGGAGAACAGTCCTAGCACAGATACGCAGTATTTT. Translated: CSVGENSPSTDTQYF.

The rearrangement links TRBV7-3 to TRBJ2-5, with D possibly being TRBD2 (6 bases). The CDR3 has 14 residues. Germline CDR1 reads SGHTA; CDR2 reads FQGTGA. The V gene lost 5 bases and the J gene lost 7 bases, with 17 bases spanning the gap. The CDR3 coding sequence is TGTGCCAGCAGCCAATATAGCGGTGGGGGGACCCAGTACTTC. The encoded protein is CASSQYSGGGTQYF.

The gene calls are TRBV27 and TRBJ1-3; D call uncertain. This CDR3 contains 13 residues. Germline V gives CDR1 MNHEY, CDR2 SMNVEV (reference sequence). V lost 6 bases to trimming and J lost 3 bases, with 9 bases between them. The DNA for the CDR3 is TGTGCCAGCAGAAGCTGGAGTGGAAACACCATATATTTT. Translation: CASRSWSGNTIYF.

The count of this clone is one. The chain has TRBV4-2 and TRBJ1-1, with 7 bases identical to TRBD1. CDR1 and CDR2 from the germline V gene are LGHNA and YNFKEQ. J gave up 5 bases and V 4 bases, and 4 bases lay outside the gene matches. The CDR3 has 13 amino acids. Here the CDR3 DNA reads TGTGCCAGCAGCCCAGGGGGAGAGACTGAAGCTTTCTTT. Protein sequence: CASSPGGETEAFF.

This chain links TRBV28 with TRBJ1-1; 8 positions match TRBD1. CDR1 and CDR2 (germline): MDHEN, SYDVKM. The CDR3 totals 17 residues. With 4 bases clipped from V and 4 bases from J, the junction kept 14 bases outside the gene matches. CDR3 DNA sequence: TGTGCCAGCAGTTCCCCCGGACAGGGACGGCTAGGCACTGAAGCTTTCTTT. Translation gives CASSSPGQGRLGTEAFF.

The chain is built from TRBV7-2 and TRBJ1-5; D unclear. V shed 5 bases and J shed 4 bases, with 9 bases lying between them. Germline values: CDR1 SGHTA, CDR2 FQGNSA. The CDR3 consists of 13 residues. The CDR3 sequence is CASSLRENQPQHF. CDR3 in DNA: TGTGCCAGCAGCCTACGGGAAAATCAGCCCCAGCATTTT.

The CDR3: CASSHAGTSGSLYNEQFF. The CDR3 nucleotides are TGCGCCAGCAGCCACGCTGGGACTAGCGGGAGCCTATACAATGAGCAGTTCTTC. The V and J genes are TRBV4-3 and TRBJ2-1; 14 nucleotides align to TRBD2. CDR1 LGHNA and CDR2 YSLEER come from the germline V gene. This CDR3 contains 18 residues. The V and J ends lost 3 bases and 4 bases, in that order; junction bases with no gene match: 8.

This rearrangement joins TRBV6-1 to TRBJ2-7; 8 positions agree with TRBD1. Trimming cost V 4 bases and J 2 bases; bases outside gene matches: 7. From germline, CDR1 is MNHNS and CDR2 SASEGT. This CDR3 region has 15 residues. CDR3: CASSASDRGPYEQYF. In nucleotides, the CDR3 is TGTGCCAGCAGTGCCTCCGACAGGGGACCCTACGAGCAGTACTTC.

The chain has TRBV28 and TRBJ2-7, with 9 positions matching TRBD1. V lost 1 base and J lost 0; bases outside the gene matches: 4. There are 16 residues in the CDR3. Germline loops: CDR1 MDHEN, CDR2 SYDVKM. DNA for the CDR3: TGTGCCAGCAGTTTATTCCCGGGACAGGGCTCCTACGAGCAGTACTTC. Amino acid sequence: CASSLFPGQGSYEQYF.

V and J are TRBV14 and TRBJ2-3; TRBD2 agrees at 9 bases. Unmatched junction bases numbered 4, after V lost 0 bases and J lost 0 bases. This CDR3 is built from 17 residues. Germline V gives CDR1 SGHDN, CDR2 FVKESK. In DNA form, the CDR3 reads TGTGCCAGCAGCCAAGATTGGCTAGCGGGAAGCACAGATACGCAGTATTTT. It codes for CASSQDWLAGSTDTQYF.

The chain couples TRBV4-3 to TRBJ2-6, with 7 bases matching TRBD2. Germline V lookup: CDR1 LGHNA, CDR2 YSLEER. The J segment lost 2 bases and the V segment lost 3 bases, leaving 1 base of the junction unmatched. The CDR3 covers 15 residues. This CDR3 reads CASSQGGTGANVLTF. CDR3 DNA: TGCGCCAGCAGCCAGGGAGGGACTGGGGCCAACGTCCTGACTTTC.

Concerning this clone itself: The same CDR3 also results from other DNA sequences found in this sample. The chain recombines TRBV9 with TRBJ2-3, with D tentatively TRBD2 (5 bases). Germline loops: CDR1 SGDLS, CDR2 YYNGEE. CDR3 size: 15 residues. V lost 1 base to trimming and J lost 0 bases, with 9 bases between them. The chain's CDR3 is CASSVREGSTDTQYF. The DNA for the CDR3 is TGTGCCAGCAGCGTACGTGAGGGAAGCACAGATACGCAGTATTTT.

This chain connects TRBV11-1 to TRBJ2-7; 9 bases agree with TRBD1. J was trimmed by 2 bases and V by 4 bases; bases with no gene match: 6. Looked up from germline, CDR1 is SGHAT and CDR2 is FQDESV (reference sequence). CDR3 length equals 15 residues. CDR3 bases: TGTGCCAGCAGCTCAGGGACAGGGTCTGCCTACGAGCAGTACTTC. Residues: CASSSGTGSAYEQYF.

The V and J genes are TRBV28 and TRBJ1-1, with 8 bases aligning to TRBD1. The length of the CDR3 is 17 residues. The trim removed 2 bases at V and 0 bases at J, leaving 8 bases unmatched. Germline V gives CDR1 MDHEN, CDR2 SYDVKM. CDR3 residues: CASSLADRGTVNTEAFF. The DNA for the CDR3 is TGTGCCAGCAGTTTAGCCGACAGGGGTACTGTGAACACTGAAGCTTTCTTT.

The CDR3 DNA is TGTGCCAGCAGCTTAACTGGGACTAGCGAGACCCAGTACTTC. It yields the protein CASSLTGTSETQYF. This chain connects TRBV7-3 to TRBJ2-5; TRBD2 agrees at 9 bases. The CDR3 is made up of 14 amino acids. Germline CDR1 is SGHTA and CDR2 is FQGTGA. J was trimmed by 5 bases and V by 0 bases; bases with no gene match: 1. Full variable domain (rest looked up from reference TRBV7-3 and TRBJ2-5): GAGVSQTPSNKVTEKGKYVELRCDPISGHTALYWYRQSLGQGPEFLIYFQGTGAADDSGLPNDRFFAVRPEGSVSTLKIQRTERGDSAVYLCASSLTGTSETQYFGPGTRLLVL.

The rearrangement uses TRBV5-8 and TRBJ1-1; D is perhaps TRBD1 (5 bases). This CDR3 spans 14 amino acids. The germline CDR1 and CDR2 sequences are SGHTS and YDEGEE. The germline V and J ends were trimmed by 0 bases and 3 bases, with 9 bases remaining between them. The CDR3 DNA is TGTGCCAGCAGCTTGGGCTGGGGGGACACTGAAGCTTTCTTT. Its protein is CASSLGWGDTEAFF.

CDR3 coding DNA: TGCAGCGGGCGAGACACAGGACGCACAGATACGCAGTATTTT. Translation gives CSGRDTGRTDTQYF. This rearrangement joins TRBV29-1 to TRBJ2-3, with D perhaps TRBD1 (5 bases). Germline values: CDR1 SQVTM, CDR2 ANQGSEA. The CDR3 totals 14 residues. V shed 7 bases and J shed 1 base, with 15 bases lying between them.

V gene TRBV27 combines with J gene TRBJ2-5; D not resolved. The CDR3 runs 13 residues. Germline CDR1 MNHEY, CDR2 SMNVEV (reference sequence). Trimming removed 1 base at V and 5 bases at J, with 8 bases between. Here the CDR3 reads CASSLFDGETQYF. CDR3 nucleotides: TGTGCCAGCAGTTTATTTGACGGGGAGACCCAGTACTTC.

The chain has TRBV7-3 and TRBJ2-1, with 12 positions matching TRBD2. The CDR3 consists of 15 residues. The ends lost 5 bases at V and 4 bases at J; junction bases unmatched: 3. Looked up from germline, CDR1 is SGHTA and CDR2 is FQGTGA. The CDR3 is CASSPTSGRYNEQFF. DNA for the CDR3: TGTGCCAGCAGCCCTACTAGCGGGAGGTACAATGAGCAGTTCTTC.

This chain joins TRBV6-5 and TRBJ1-3; weak D call: TRBD1 (6 bases). The CDR3 runs to 15 residues. Germline V gene lookup returns CDR1 MNHEY and CDR2 SVGAGI. V lost 7 bases and J lost 1, with 14 bases in between. As DNA, the CDR3 is TGTGCCAGCACCCGAGGGGACAATTCTGGAAACACCATATATTTT. This codes for CASTRGDNSGNTIYF.

CDR3 nucleotide sequence: TGTGCCAGCAGTAACCCGGGACTAGCGGGAGCTGAGCAGTTCTTC. The encoded protein is CASSNPGLAGAEQFF. The J gene is TRBJ2-1, the V gene TRBV27, with TRBD2 identical over 14 bases. The CDR3 spans 15 residues. Trimming removed 5 bases from V and 9 bases from J; junction bases left unmatched: 6. The germline gives CDR1 MNHEY, CDR2 SMNVEV (reference sequence).

The chain joins TRBV18 to TRBJ2-7, with D perhaps TRBD2 (5 bases). Germline-derived CDR1 and CDR2 are KGHSH and LQKENI. The CDR3 length is 16 residues. Trimming took 0 bases from V and 2 from J, leaving 14 bases between them. CDR3 protein: CASSPPNEQRAYEQYF. CDR3 nucleotides: TGTGCCAGCTCACCACCGAATGAACAGAGGGCCTACGAGCAGTACTTC.

This clone was found once. The chain couples TRBV28 to TRBJ1-2, with a possible D match to TRBD1 (5 bases). Trimming removed 2 bases at V and 8 bases at J, with 18 bases between. CDR1 is MDHEN and CDR2 is SYDVKM in the germline V gene. The CDR3 totals 15 residues. The DNA of the CDR3 is TGTGCCAGCAGTTTACCCGGGCAGGGCCCAGAAGGCTACACCTTC. It yields the protein CASSLPGQGPEGYTF.

The chain recombines TRBV19 with TRBJ2-1; no clear D. Germline CDR1 and CDR2: LNHDA and SQIVND (reference sequence). Between the trimmed V and J ends, which lost 6 bases and 0 bases, there was a span of 12 bases. CDR3 size: 15 residues. The CDR3 DNA is TGTGCCAGTAGCCCGATAGCCGACTCCTACAATGAGCAGTTCTTC. It codes for CASSPIADSYNEQFF.

The chain links TRBV18 to TRBJ2-7, with TRBD1 matching 7 bases. Germline V CDR1 and CDR2: KGHSH, LQKENI. V lost 2 bases to trimming and J lost 6 bases; unmatched junction nucleotides: 1. This CDR3 has 12 amino acids. The CDR3 DNA follows: TGTGCCAGCTCACCATACAGGGGCGAGCAGTACTTC. It specifies CASSPYRGEQYF.

This clone was counted a single time. V gene TRBV6-5 combines with J gene TRBJ1-2; D is perhaps TRBD1 (5 bases). Trimming removed 0 bases from V and 8 bases from J, with 13 bases in between. CDR3 length: 14 residues. Germline V gene data show CDR1 as MNHEY and CDR2 as SVGAGI. CDR3 loop: CASSYSGQTRGYTF. The CDR3 nucleotides read TGTGCCAGCAGTTACTCGGGGCAGACCCGGGGCTACACCTTC.